Listed below are T cell receptor beta chains from one sample, sequenced in a study of cytomegalovirus exposure and HLA in healthy donors. Repertoires were generated with immunoSEQ multiplex PCR, while TCRdb's copy carries only in-frame clones and drops some. This table has some 160,000 clones, roughly 84% appearing once. Source material: PBMCs. The receptors were sampled from a woman under 30 in good health and CMV-seronegative. CDR3s include the opening cysteine and the closing phenylalanine or tryptophan. D genes are given only for firm matches. The listing skips clone size in some rows; elsewhere it reads once, few, many or a size class.

V	D	size	CDR3
TRBV28	-	-	CASSEGTGVGNTIYF
TRBV10-2	TRBD1	-	CASGDRTGVGDPLFF
TRBV18	TRBD1	-	CASSNRGLNTEAFF
TRBV11-3	-	-	CASSWGESNEQFF
TRBV27	-	-	CASSLAGPEYEQYF
TRBV14	-	-	CASSQEWSSGANGLTF
TRBV6-5	TRBD1	-	CASSYIETGLEAFF
TRBV9	TRBD1	-	CASSVGGGVTGEGYTF
TRBV7-3	TRBD2	-	CASSLNGGASDTQYF
TRBV18	-	-	CASSHPQDSEPSSYNEQFF
TRBV2	-	-	CASSLDRADTQYF
TRBV5-4	TRBD2	-	CASSLVIAGGPEYEQYF
TRBV6-5	-	-	CASRGDMSNSPLHF
TRBV5-1	-	-	CASSLDPGDETQYF
TRBV19	TRBD1	once	CASSTGGDYGYTF
TRBV5-4	-	-	CASSFWANTEAFF
TRBV4-1	-	-	CASSQGMPPGNYGYTF
TRBV29-1	-	-	CSVEQSGNTIYF
TRBV27	TRBD2	many	CASRLAGNEQFF
TRBV9	TRBD1	-	CASSVTGGTEAFF
TRBV27	-	-	CASGTRGRRNTEAFF
TRBV4-1	-	-	CASSQETQSSYNSPLHF
TRBV11-2	-	-	CASSPQFRSSYEQYF
TRBV19	-	-	CASMMTLTDTQYF
TRBV19	-	-	CASSSGLNTEAFF
TRBV18	-	once	CASSPTFRETQYF
TRBV15	TRBD1	-	CATSTPRTGTKISYGYTF
TRBV19	TRBD1	once	CASSRTGSVSQPQHF
TRBV6-5	TRBD2	-	CASSYPGLPENEQFF
TRBV6-6	-	-	CASSYPGPYTEAFF
TRBV11-3	-	-	CASSPQGYGYTF
TRBV6-4	TRBD1	once	CASSSDRVGGYTF
TRBV11-2	TRBD1	-	CASSTQKGARDEQYF
TRBV4-1	-	-	CASSQVDAGGVAEAFF
TRBV5-1	TRBD2	-	CASSPAGGDTQYF
TRBV27	-	-	CASSLSAGEWNYGYTF
TRBV19	TRBD1	-	CASSISGGSIYGYTF
TRBV30	-	-	CAWKTGLAYEQYF
TRBV11-2	-	-	CASSLTGFGGINEQFF
TRBV18	-	-	CASSPPEGTYEQYF
TRBV7-6	-	-	CASSLGGGRGTEAFF
TRBV5-5	TRBD2	-	CASSLVQERGASDTGELFF